A selection of T cell receptor beta chains follows, all from one sample in a study of blood T cells in healthy people across ages. TCRdb ran MiXCR on the 5' RACE reads and lists one entry per CDR3 protein. The sample lists approximately 1,700,000 distinct CDR3 sequences, 30% to 40% occurring once. The sample consisted of blood. These receptors were obtained from a human donor in good health. Each CDR3 is given with its conserved first and last residue. A D gene is named only where the DNA matches it firmly. Clone size is shown for a subset of rows, as once, few, many or a class of expanded clone.

J | V | size | D | CDR3 | DNA
TRBJ2-3 | TRBV7-2 | . | . | CASSLVLGTPDTQYF | TGTGCCAGCAGCTTAGTTCTGGGGACCCCGGATACGCAGTATTTT
TRBJ2-1 | TRBV6-2/TRBV6-3 | . | TRBD2 | CASSSPRRTSGGRSSYNEQFF | TGTGCCAGCAGTTCCCCACGGAGGACTAGCGGGGGACGGAGCTCCTACAATGAGCAGTTCTTC
TRBJ2-1 | TRBV20-1 | . | . | CSAPPIRQLSSYNEQFF | TGCAGTGCTCCTCCCATACGACAGCTGAGCTCCTACAATGAGCAGTTCTTC
TRBJ2-1 | TRBV4-2 | . | . | CASSPGGLTSVGQFF | TGTGCCAGCAGCCCTGGGGGCCTTACAAGTGTTGGGCAGTTCTTC
TRBJ2-3 | TRBV7-2 | once | . | CASSMESADTQYF | TGTGCCAGCAGTATGGAATCTGCAGATACGCAGTATTTT
TRBJ2-1 | TRBV9 | few | TRBD1 | CASSVDRGFSYEQFF | TGTGCCAGCAGCGTAGACAGGGGTTTTTCGTATGAGCAGTTCTTC
TRBJ2-3 | TRBV9 | . | . | CASNQISTDTQYF | TGTGCCAGCAACCAAATAAGCACAGATACGCAGTATTTT
TRBJ1-2 | TRBV7-2 | . | . | CASSPGRDNGYTF | TGTGCCAGCAGCCCAGGACGTGATAATGGCTACACCTTC
TRBJ2-7 | TRBV6-6 | few | TRBD1 | CASSLPRTGAYEQYF | TGTGCCAGCAGCTTGCCCCGGACAGGGGCCTACGAGCAGTACTTC
TRBJ2-7 | TRBV2 | many | TRBD2 | CASSVTTSGAISYEQYF | TGTGCCAGCAGTGTCACAACTAGCGGGGCTATATCCTACGAGCAGTACTTC
TRBJ2-1 | TRBV7-2 | few | . | CASSLYRHNEQFF | TGTGCCAGCAGCTTATATCGGCACAATGAGCAGTTCTTC
TRBJ2-5 | TRBV9 | . | . | CASSGGRGQTTQYF | TGTGCCAGCAGCGGAGGGAGGGGGCAGACGACCCAGTACTTC